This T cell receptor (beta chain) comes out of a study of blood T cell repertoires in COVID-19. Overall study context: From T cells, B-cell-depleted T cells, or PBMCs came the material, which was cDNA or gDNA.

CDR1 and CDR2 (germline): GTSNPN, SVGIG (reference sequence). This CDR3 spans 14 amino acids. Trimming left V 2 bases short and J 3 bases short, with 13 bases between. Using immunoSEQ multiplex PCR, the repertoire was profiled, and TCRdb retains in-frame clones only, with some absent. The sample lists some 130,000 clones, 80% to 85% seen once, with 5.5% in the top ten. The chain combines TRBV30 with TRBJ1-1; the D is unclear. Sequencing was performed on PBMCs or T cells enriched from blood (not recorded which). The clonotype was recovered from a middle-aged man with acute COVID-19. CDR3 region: CAWSLLGRDTEAFF. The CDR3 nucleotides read TGTGCCTGGAGTCTCCTCGGGAGGGACACTGAAGCTTTCTTT.